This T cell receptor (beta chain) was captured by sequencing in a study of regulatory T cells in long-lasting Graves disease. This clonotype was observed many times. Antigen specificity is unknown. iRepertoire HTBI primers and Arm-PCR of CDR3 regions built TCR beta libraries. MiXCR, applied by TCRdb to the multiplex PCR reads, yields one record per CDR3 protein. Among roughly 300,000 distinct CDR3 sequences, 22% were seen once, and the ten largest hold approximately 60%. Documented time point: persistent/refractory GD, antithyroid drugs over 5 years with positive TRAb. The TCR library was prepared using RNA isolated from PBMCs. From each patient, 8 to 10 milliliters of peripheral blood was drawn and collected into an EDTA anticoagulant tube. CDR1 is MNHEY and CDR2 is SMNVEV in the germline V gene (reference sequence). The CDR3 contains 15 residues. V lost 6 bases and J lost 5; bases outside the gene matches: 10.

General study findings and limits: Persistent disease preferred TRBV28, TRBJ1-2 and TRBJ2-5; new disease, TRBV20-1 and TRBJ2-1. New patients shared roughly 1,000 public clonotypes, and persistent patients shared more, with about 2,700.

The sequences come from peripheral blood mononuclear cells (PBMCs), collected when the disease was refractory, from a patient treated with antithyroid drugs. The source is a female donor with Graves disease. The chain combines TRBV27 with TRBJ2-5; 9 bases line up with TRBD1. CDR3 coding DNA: TGTGCCAGCAGGGGAGAGACAGGGGGAATGGAGACCCAGTACTTC. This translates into CASRGETGGMETQYF.